A selection of T cell receptor beta chains follows, all from one sample in a study of T cells after yellow fever vaccination. A single record per CDR3 protein comes from TCRdb applying MiXCR to the 5' RACE reads. This repertoire shows approximately 74,000 distinct CDR3 sequences, about 6% found once; its top ten account for less than 2.5%. The sequencing here drew on CD4+ T cells sorted from PBMCs, taken roughly 14 days after the first yellow fever vaccination. The receptors shown here come from a man younger than 35 who received the YFV17D yellow fever vaccine. The CDR3 runs from the conserved cysteine through the conserved F or W. The D gene is left open where the match is weak. The size field is filled for only some rows; it gives once, few, many or a size class.

cdr3_nt | cdr3_aa | j_call | clone_size | d_call | v_call
TGTGCCAGCAGTTTGGCGGACGGCGCCTATGGCTACACCTTC | CASSLADGAYGYTF | TRBJ1-2 | many | - | TRBV12-3/TRBV12-4
TGTGCCAGCAGACAGGGCCAGAACACCGGGGAGCTGTTTTTT | CASRQGQNTGELFF | TRBJ2-2 | many | - | TRBV7-9
TGTGCCAGCAGCGTAATAATCTCAGATACGCAGTATTTT | CASSVIISDTQYF | TRBJ2-3 | many | - | TRBV7-2
TGTGCCAGCAACAGGGGAGTTGGGGAGCTGTTTTTT | CASNRGVGELFF | TRBJ2-2 | many | TRBD1 | TRBV2
TGTGCCAGCAGTTCCGGGACGGACTATGGCTACACCTTC | CASSSGTDYGYTF | TRBJ1-2 | many | - | TRBV12-3/TRBV12-4
TGTGCCAGCAGCGGCGGGGGGGCTTACGAGCAGTACTTC | CASSGGGAYEQYF | TRBJ2-7 | many | TRBD2 | TRBV5-6
TGTGCCAGCAGCCTTGACGGACACGCAACCTACAATGAGCAGTTCTTC | CASSLDGHATYNEQFF | TRBJ2-1 | many | - | TRBV5-4
TGTGCCAGCAGCTCACTAATCTATGGCTACACCTTC | CASSSLIYGYTF | TRBJ1-2 | many | - | TRBV7-8
TGTGCCAGCAGCCCCGAGGGGGCGCGAGGCTATGGCTACACCTTC | CASSPEGARGYGYTF | TRBJ1-2 | many | TRBD1 | TRBV7-2
TGTGCCAGCAGTGAGGGGGCTGCCCAGCATTTT | CASSEGAAQHF | TRBJ1-5 | many | TRBD1 | TRBV12-3/TRBV12-4
TGTGCCAGCAGCCCTGGACTAGCGGGGTCCGAGACCCAGTACTTC | CASSPGLAGSETQYF | TRBJ2-5 | - | TRBD2 | TRBV5-4
TGTGCCAGCAGCCCAGGGCATATCAACGGGGAGCTGTTTTTT | CASSPGHINGELFF | TRBJ2-2 | - | - | TRBV5-5
TGTGCCAGCACCCCCAGGGGAGGGGAAAAACTGTTTTTT | CASTPRGGEKLFF | TRBJ1-4 | many | - | TRBV7-6
TGTGCCAGCAGCTTTTTCGGGGGGCCCTCCTACAATGAGCAGTTCTTC | CASSFFGGPSYNEQFF | TRBJ2-1 | many | - | TRBV7-9
TGCAGTGCCCTCAACACGGGAACCGGGGAGCTGTTTTTT | CSALNTGTGELFF | TRBJ2-2 | many | - | TRBV20-1